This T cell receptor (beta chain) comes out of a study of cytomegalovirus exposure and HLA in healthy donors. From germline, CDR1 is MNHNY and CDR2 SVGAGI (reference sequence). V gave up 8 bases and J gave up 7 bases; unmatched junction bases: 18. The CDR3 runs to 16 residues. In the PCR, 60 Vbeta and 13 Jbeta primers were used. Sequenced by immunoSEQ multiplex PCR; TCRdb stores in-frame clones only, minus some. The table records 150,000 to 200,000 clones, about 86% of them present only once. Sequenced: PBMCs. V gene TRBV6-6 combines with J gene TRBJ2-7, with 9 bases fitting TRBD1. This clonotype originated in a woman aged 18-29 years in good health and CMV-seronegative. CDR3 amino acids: CASSPPGQGIHREQYF. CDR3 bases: TGTGCCAGCTCCCCCCCCGGACAGGGGATACATCGGGAGCAGTACTTC.